The present entry profiles one T cell receptor (beta chain) with its context. Its antigen is unknown. These data originate in a study of T cells after yellow fever vaccination. This CDR3 has 12 residues. Germline lookup yields CDR1 SGHRS and CDR2 YFSETQ. V lost 3 bases to trimming and J lost 8 bases, with 9 bases between them. The study, taken as a whole, reports: Detected again after the booster were most primary-vaccination clones, at about 96% CD4 and around 91% CD8.

TCRdb analysed the 5' RACE reads with MiXCR anew, one entry per CDR3 protein. The data show approximately 260,000 distinct CDR3 sequences, approximately 13% seen once. V gene TRBV5-1 combines with J gene TRBJ2-1, with D perhaps matching TRBD2 (5 bases). Sequenced here: CD4+ T cells sorted from PBMCs, sampled 45 days after the yellow fever booster vaccination. The TCR originated in a young man who received the YFV17D yellow fever vaccine. The CDR3 coding sequence is TGCGCCAGCAGCTGGGAGAAACATGAGCAGTTCTTC. Translated, it gives CASSWEKHEQFF.